This T cell receptor (beta chain) was retrieved from a study of memory CD4+ T cells and cytomegalovirus serostatus. The table came from immunoSEQ multiplex PCR; TCRdb's copy has only in-frame clones and leaves some out. The profile shows over 35,000 clones, around 82% of them singletons. The sort gate was single viable CD3+CD4+CD8-CD45RO+ cells for memory CD4+ T cells. CDR1 is SGHVT, CDR2 SQSDAQ, per germline. The V segment lost 6 bases and the J segment 4 bases; nucleotides outside the gene matches: 13. CDR3 length: 18 residues. The sequence was collected from an adult in good health and CMV-seronegative. The sequencing sample was made of memory CD4+ T cells from blood. The chain is built from TRBV7-4 and TRBJ2-1; 12 nucleotides agree with TRBD2. DNA for the CDR3: TGTGCCAGCAGTGCCTGGCTGAGGACTAGCGGGGTTTACAATGAGCAGTTCTTC. Encoded protein: CASSAWLRTSGVYNEQFF. Using reference TRBV7-4 and TRBJ2-1 for the parts outside the CDR3, the full variable domain is GAGVSQSPRYKVAKRGRDVALRCDSISGHVTLYWYRQTLGQGSEVLTYSQSDAQRDKSGRPSGRFSAERPERSVSTLKIQRTEQGDSAVYLCASSAWLRTSGVYNEQFFGPGTRLTVL.